This T cell receptor (beta chain) is from a study of shared clonotypes between healthy human individuals (TCRdb year 2020). Looking at the study overall: The cohort included a few men and two women between 18 and 49 years of age. For each donor, CD4 naive and CD4 memory were each given three plates, CD8 naive was given two plates, and CD8 memory was given one plate. Blood TCR repertoires of about 5 healthy adults were deeply sequenced to estimate repertoire size and the extent of clonotype sharing between individuals. Libraries were prepared and TCR repertoires were sequenced by different laboratories using diverse techniques, in order to increase sequencing depth and limit assay-specific biases. Leukapheresis yielded between about 0.8 and 9.5 billion PBMCs per donor.

Healthy HIV-negative adults with no recently reported acute infections or vaccinations were included as donors. Every donor was a Caucasian adult living in Nashville, Tennessee, USA. CD4+ T cells were enriched by magnetic negative selection; naive cells were then positively selected on CD45RA, and the negative fraction formed the memory subset. Blood was collected by leukapheresis, and PBMCs were isolated by Ficoll-Histopaque density gradient centrifugation and then cryopreserved in liquid nitrogen vapor phase. Analytical flow cytometry was used to check the purity and quantity of every magnetically sorted T cell population. Genomic DNA was isolated from each sorted fraction and quantified by UV absorbance on a Nanodrop 2000c. The CDR3 covers 13 residues, taking in both the cysteine and the phenylalanine. Only the CDR3 portion is preserved as DNA: 39 bases, with reading frame beginning at the first base. According to the germline V gene, CDR1 reads MNHNS and CDR2 reads SASEGT. Trimmed from V: 8 bases; trimmed from J: 4 bases; junction bases lacking a gene match: 2.

Summary of the overall study and its limitations: Because the study included only a small number of donors, the genetic and exposure-history diversity represented was limited. Compared with non-shared clonotypes, clonotypes shared by all four sorted-subset donors had higher generation probabilities. Sampling was restricted to blood, and TCR repertoires in tissue are likely to differ from TCR repertoires in blood. When several donors were compared, the shared fraction of clonotypes was about 5% for naive CD4, 3.5% to 4% for naive CD8, more than 2% for memory CD4, and 0.3% to 0.5% for memory CD8. Incomplete sequencing was indicated by rarefaction of sorted-subset datasets, despite the large sequencing depth. Pairwise subsampling led to the expectation that sequencing depth would affect the degree of clonotype sharing among donors. Naive subsets generally had larger estimated clonotype richness than memory subsets.

Using the deep immunoSEQ assay, TCR CDR3 regions were amplified from genomic DNA by multiplex PCR. For each cell subset, the extracted genomic DNA was distributed evenly across all wells of several immunoSEQ 96-well plates, and each plate served as one replicate. Each replicate PCR for sorted subsets received about 210 ng genomic DNA, equal to around 32,000 T cell genomes. Purified libraries were measured with a Qubit 3.0 fluorometer, size-checked on a Bioanalyzer 2100, and measured again with the KAPA Library Quantification kit. Every immunoSEQ 96-well plate was sequenced on a dedicated single-read 150-cycle Illumina NextSeq 550 flow cell. The paper's processing steps were these. The immunoSEQ output contained only junctional sequences without quality scores, so filtering could not match that applied to full-length reads. To assign V/J genes and CDR3, sequences were annotated using PyIR, a Python wrapper for IgBLAST v1.9, with IMGT germline references. Reads were removed for weak V/J assignments (E-value above 1e-6), missing CDR3, stop codons, out-of-frame junctions, or ambiguous translated residues. V3J clonotypes were defined as sequences sharing an identical inferred V gene, J gene, and CDR3 amino acid sequence. The percentage overlap between two repertoires was calculated by dividing the number of shared unique clonotypes by the size of the smaller repertoire. Repertoire richness was assessed with RTK rarefaction, the Chao1 estimator, and Recon v2.1 estimates of unobserved clonotypes. Generation probabilities for all TCRbeta clonotypes obtained by the gDNA method from several donors were computed using OLGA. TCRdb carries this immuneACCESS record with in-frame sequences only. Its versions omit some clonotypes, under half of them owing to an unresolved V gene in the studies checked, with the rest unexplained. The V and J calls and clone size were taken over from that table, and D and trimming were inferred from the DNA. This sample lists millions of clones; 93% were detected once. In total, the top ten clones hold 0.39% of the sample.

About this clone itself: No antigen is known for it. Base quality data are lacking; no much larger clone is found one base away.

Sequences were obtained from naive CD4+ T cells from PBMCs. The cell subset or site label, read with the paper, signifies: CD45RA+ positively selected. The receptor was isolated from a man between 18 and 29 years old in good health. Some clones in this sample may be carry-over from other donors' samples. This chain joins TRBV6-1 to TRBJ2-2; 9 middle bases align to TRBD1. The DNA sequence reads TGTGCCAGCGGGGGACAGGGCACCGGGGAGCTGTTTTTT. The resulting protein is CASGGQGTGELFF.